This T cell receptor beta chain was recovered during a study of regulatory T cells in long-lasting Graves disease (dated by TCRdb to the early 2020s). About the investigation overall: Antithyroid drugs had been taken for less than 3 months by newly diagnosed Graves' disease patients. This study used TCR sequencing and RNA sequencing of peripheral blood to compare persistent Graves' disease patients against newly diagnosed Graves' disease patients. The study was registered as a clinical trial and conducted in China. TCR sequencing covered around 13 persistent and around 20 newly diagnosed Graves' disease patients, around 33 samples in total. General findings and caveats noted by the study authors: Peripheral blood alone was examined, since thyroid tissue, which constituted the primary lesion, could not be accessed. More public clonotypes were shared among persistent patients (approximately 3,000) than among newly diagnosed patients (roughly 1,000). As a limitation, the authors acknowledged that the small sample size may reduce accuracy. Only the TCR beta chain was sequenced and analyzed. Lower TCR Shannon entropy and fewer highly expanded clones were observed in persistent Graves' disease patients than in newly diagnosed patients, which suggested clonal expansion.

The method behind the library was multiplex PCR. TCRdb lists the instrument as Illumina HiSeq 4000. To build TCR beta libraries, CDR3 regions were amplified by Arm-PCR using iRepertoire HTBI primers. PCR products were gel purified before sequencing. Per the source publication's procedure: Across samples, some 62 TRBV and 15 or so TRBJ segments were identified and used for gene usage analysis of CDR3 amino acid clonotypes. COPE and FqMerger were used to merge the filtered high-quality paired reads into contigs. BLAST was used to align contigs to IMGT TRBV, TRBD and TRBJ reference genes, with CDR3 defined following IMGT. Clonotypes above 0.1% frequency were classified as highly expanded clones. Repertoire diversity was measured by Shannon entropy, and V-J evenness by the Gini coefficient. A clonotype found in more than one individual was treated as public. TCRdb redid the processing of the public reads, applying fastp at Q25 and MiXCR, and retained in-frame beta chains. Each CDR3 protein appears once, grouped with its most common genes and DNA. In this record, the V and J calls reflect TCRdb's handling and not the investigators' own analysis. This sample has 510,000 or so distinct CDR3 sequences in its table, and around 12% of those were observed once. The ten most abundant clones make up about 8.9% of the sample.

The time point label of this sample denotes: newly diagnosed GD, antithyroid drugs for less than 3 months. For both TCR sequencing and RNA sequencing, RNA was extracted from PBMCs using TRIzol. The diagnosis of Graves' disease followed American Thyroid Association guidelines. Patients for the study were recruited at an endocrinology department in Xi'an, China. Each patient gave approximately 9.7 milliliters of peripheral blood, collected in an EDTA anticoagulant tube. Ficoll Paque Plus density gradient separation was used to isolate PBMCs, and no further T cell sorting was done. An Agilent 2100 Bioanalyzer and agarose gel were used to check RNA quality, and a NanoDrop 2000 was used to measure RNA concentration. This clonotype was seen at least ten times. The antigen this receptor binds is unknown. No much larger clone exists at a distance of one base, and base qualities are not known. The same specimen was also included in a second study, on T cells in Graves' hyperthyroidism and ophthalmopathy. The other study reports the following: Stable Graves' hyperthyroidism was defined as the absence of progression to ophthalmopathy over 18 months of follow-up. The hyperthyroidism patients were between 18 and 65 years old and newly diagnosed, with a disease duration of less than 2 months. Patients with uncontrolled infections, other autoimmune diseases, pregnancy or lactation were excluded. Diagnoses were established on the basis of clinical symptoms, serum thyroxine and TRAb, thyroid ultrasound, and orbital computed tomography. For the first round of RT-PCR on the TCR CDR3, the HTBI primer set was used together with the Qiagen OneStep RT-PCR kit. Most expanded thyroid clonotypes (frequency above 0.001) were also detected in blood, suggesting blood repertoires may reflect thyroid immune responses. Ophthalmopathy was separated from stable hyperthyroidism by a 13 V-J signature model, with just over 85% sensitivity and roughly 81% specificity obtained in cross-validation and 80%/75% obtained in testing. During validation, the model predicted progression to ophthalmopathy a median of approximately 6.5 months ahead of onset, with almost 71% sensitivity and more than 72% specificity. To identify distinguishing TCR V-J signatures, a discovery cohort of 100 or so patients was used, comprising some 43 with Graves' ophthalmopathy and 57 with stable Graves' hyperthyroidism. An independent validation cohort of under 20 hyperthyroidism patients and about 16 patients who later progressed to ophthalmopathy tested prospective prediction of ophthalmopathy. For training and testing, the roughly 100 patients in the discovery cohort were randomly divided in a 7:3 ratio. The study also compared thyroid tissue and blood T-cell repertoires from five or six Graves' hyperthyroidism patients. After sampling, hyperthyroidism patients received methimazole starting at 30 mg daily, and ophthalmopathy patients received high-dose intravenous methylprednisolone. The libraries were constructed in a second round of multiplex PCR and then size-selected and purified. Libraries were sequenced paired-end with 100 bp reads on an Illumina HiSeq2000. SOAPnuke was used to process the raw data, with reads discarded if the reads contained adapters or uncalled bases, had a mean Phred below 15, or lacked an exact constant-primer or identifier match. COPE v1.2.5 was used to merge the high-quality paired reads, and each unique nucleotide sequence was defined as a clonotype. MiTCR v1.1 was used to align clonotypes to the IMGT TRBV, TRBD and TRBJ reference segments. The analysis was restricted to V-J combinations with a frequency above 0.0001, which together covered around 99% of the repertoires. The TCS score was defined as the ratio of F50 (clonal expansion) to E x V (chaos), calculated using BLOSUM62-based TCRdist between CDR3 peptides within each V-J. Welch's t-statistics and random forest reduced 450 to 600 V-J features to around 14, which were used in a naive Bayes classifier (R e1071). No statistical method was used to set the sample size in advance, and investigators knew the group allocation. According to the paper, TCR Vbeta CDR3 sequencing was carried out on approximately 140 peripheral blood samples, which came from about 45 ophthalmopathy, around 75 hyperthyroidism and about 17 progressor patients.

This TCR derives from a woman aged 25 to 39 with Graves disease. Donor details come from another sample of the same person, matched by shared clones. Sequences were derived from peripheral blood mononuclear cells (PBMCs), sampled at new diagnosis, from a patient treated with antithyroid drugs.

The sequenced DNA is TGTGCCACTAAGAACACTGAAGCTTTCTTT. Its protein reads: CATKNTEAFF. The sequence joins TRBV15 to TRBJ1-1; confidence is insufficient to name the D gene. The germline V gene (reference sequence) yields LNHNV for CDR1 and YYDKDF for CDR2. The V and J ends are trimmed by 9 bases and 1 base, leaving 3 bases between them. Reading from cysteine to phenylalanine, the CDR3 counts 10 amino acids. Just CDR3 DNA is preserved here, 30 bases in frame from base 1.